These 9 T cell receptor beta chains share one sample of origin, sequenced in a study of blood T cell repertoires in COVID-19. Using immunoSEQ multiplex PCR, the repertoire was profiled, and TCRdb retains in-frame clones only, with some absent. Here the sample spans around 25,000 clones, 89% being singletons. Sequenced input: peripheral blood. Receptors originate from a woman aged 65 to 85 with active COVID-19.

This clone turned up a few times. The chain combines TRBV5-4 with TRBJ2-7; 8 nucleotides agree with TRBD1. Germline assignment: CDR1 SGHNT and CDR2 YYREEE (reference sequence). The CDR3 covers 15 residues. V was pared by 3 bases and J by 2 bases, with 7 bases of the junction left unmatched. The CDR3 DNA is TGTGCCAGCAGCTACGGGACAGGCCGGACCTACGAGCAGTACTTC. This gives the protein CASSYGTGRTYEQYF.

The J gene is TRBJ1-1, the V gene TRBV3-1 (or the pseudogene TRBV3-2), with D possibly being TRBD1 (6 bases). CDR1 is LGHDT and CDR2 is YNNKEL in the germline V gene (reference sequence). V shed 6 bases and J shed 5 bases, with 19 bases lying between them. The CDR3 runs 15 residues. CDR3 residues: CASRGAAGGRTEAFF. The CDR3 nucleotides are TGTGCCAGCAGGGGGGCCGCCGGGGGGAGGACTGAAGCTTTCTTT.

In the case of this clone: At one of its ends the junction is not consistent with the germline gene, which may arise from a read error. The rearrangement joins TRBV5-4 to TRBJ2-3; 7 bases are shared with TRBD2. Germline CDR1 SGHNT, CDR2 YYREEE (reference sequence). This CDR3 is 15 amino acids long. CDR3 protein: CASSLEATSIDTQYF. DNA for the CDR3: TGTGCCAGCAGCTTGGAGGCGACTAGCATAGATACGCAGTATTTT.

The V call is TRBV12-3 or TRBV12-4, the J call TRBJ1-1; no reliable D call. This CDR3 contains 11 residues. Trimming took off 6 bases at V and 3 bases at J, with 5 bases between the two ends. This chain's CDR3 is CASSVYTEAFF. CDR3 DNA: TGTGCCAGCAGCGTATACACTGAAGCTTTCTTT.

The genes are TRBV14 and TRBJ2-1; the match to TRBD2 covers 8 bases. Looked up from germline, CDR1 is SGHDN and CDR2 is FVKESK. The CDR3 loop spans 15 amino acids. J was trimmed by 8 bases and V by 5 bases; bases with no gene match: 11. The CDR3 region is CASSEMGLGKDEQFF. The CDR3 DNA reads TGTGCCAGCAGCGAGATGGGACTAGGAAAGGATGAGCAGTTCTTC.

The rearrangement links TRBV6-2 or TRBV6-3 to TRBJ1-5, with D uncertain. The CDR3 has 16 amino acids. Per germline, CDR1 MNHEY and CDR2 SVGEGT. Trimming stripped 0 bases from V and 0 bases from J, with 9 bases between. CDR3: CASSYSRGYSNQPQHF. The CDR3 DNA is TGTGCCAGCAGTTACTCTCGGGGTTATAGCAATCAGCCCCAGCATTTT.

The chain carries TRBV7-8 and TRBJ1-2; D gene ambiguous. V lost 1 base and J lost 4, with 10 bases in between. Germline V CDR1 and CDR2: SGHVS, FQNEAQ. The CDR3 is made up of 14 amino acids. The CDR3 loop is CASSLDLTVYGYTF. In nucleotides, the CDR3 is TGTGCCAGCAGCTTAGATCTAACGGTCTATGGCTACACCTTC.

The chain combines TRBV6-5 with TRBJ2-3; TRBD2 is a possible D gene (6 bases). The germline V gene encodes CDR1 MNHEY and CDR2 SVGAGI. V shed 7 bases and J shed 10 bases, with 15 bases lying between them. The CDR3 is 12 amino acids. The CDR3 loop is CASNTPGLSQYF. The DNA of the CDR3 is TGTGCCAGCAACACTCCGGGACTCTCGCAGTATTTT.

The table lists this clone with a count of one. The chain links TRBV6-4 to TRBJ2-1; TRBD1 agrees at 9 bases. The CDR3 contains 13 residues. The germline V gene has CDR1 MRHNA and CDR2 SNTAGT. With V trimmed by 6 bases and J by 9 bases, 6 bases remained unmatched. This CDR3 reads CASSRDRVGEQFF. The CDR3 DNA follows: TGTGCCAGCAGCCGGGACAGGGTCGGTGAGCAGTTCTTC.